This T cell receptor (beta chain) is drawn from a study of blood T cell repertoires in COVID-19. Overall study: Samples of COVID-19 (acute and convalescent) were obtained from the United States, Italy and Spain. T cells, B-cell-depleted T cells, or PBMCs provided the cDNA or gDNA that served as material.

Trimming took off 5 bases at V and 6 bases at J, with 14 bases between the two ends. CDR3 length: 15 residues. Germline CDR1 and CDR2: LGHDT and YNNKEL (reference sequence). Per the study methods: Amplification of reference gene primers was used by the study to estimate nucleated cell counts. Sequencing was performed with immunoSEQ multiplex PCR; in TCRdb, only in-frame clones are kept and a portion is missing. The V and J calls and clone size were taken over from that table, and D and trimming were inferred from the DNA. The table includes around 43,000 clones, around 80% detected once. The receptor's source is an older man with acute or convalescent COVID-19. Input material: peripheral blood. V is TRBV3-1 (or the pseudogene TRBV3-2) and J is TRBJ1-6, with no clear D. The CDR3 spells CASSTAGGLNSPLHF. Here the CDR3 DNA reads TGTGCCAGCAGCACCGCCGGCGGACTTAATTCACCCCTCCACTTT.